Listed below are T cell receptor beta chains from one sample, sequenced in a study of blood T cell repertoires in COVID-19. Sequencing used immunoSEQ multiplex PCR; TCRdb keeps in-frame clones, though not all of them. The sample holds around 150,000 clones, approximately 87% seen once. Sequencing was done on a sample of peripheral blood. The source is an older woman with COVID-19, enrolled during active disease. Both conserved end residues are trimmed from each CDR3. D genes are given only for firm matches. Expanded clones are given a class, and other clones once, few, many or no size at all.

-	-	TRBV9	12	ASSPRQYDEKLF
TRBD2	-	TRBV6-2/TRBV6-3	13	ASSPGSGATDTQY
-	-	TRBV2	10	ASSTGLTGYT
-	-	TRBV2	11	ASSPRGTSEAV
TRBD1	-	TRBV18	14	ASSPNWDRVNTEAF
TRBD2	-	TRBV9	11	ASRRGGTDTQY
-	-	TRBV28	13	ASSFDRRRNTEAF
-	-	TRBV7-3	11	ASSPRGGDTQY
TRBD2	-	TRBV29-1	11	SVGGLAGYTQY
TRBD2	-	TRBV7-3	12	ASSGGANTGELF
-	-	TRBV10-3	10	AISRLRTEAF
-	once	TRBV5-4	11	ASTPPGSYEQY
TRBD1	-	TRBV2	10	ASTLGQGSYT
TRBD1	-	TRBV6-1	14	ASSGGTGRGTGELF
-	-	TRBV2	10	ASTLRGSGYT
TRBD1	-	TRBV5-1	11	ASSPGTDQPQH
-	-	TRBV2	12	ASGGAKPGNEQF
-	-	TRBV7-2	10	ASSPSNQPQH
TRBD1	few	TRBV24-1	11	ATRTGYEGEQF
TRBD1	-	TRBV5-6	11	ASSSGTAYGYT
-	-	TRBV7-8	13	ASSSGGEFGRGYT
TRBD2	once	TRBV2	13	ASRPTSGGGDTQY
-	-	TRBV19	15	ASSSTRLGHRNTEAF
-	-	TRBV9	10	ASSVFSRGYT
-	-	TRBV7-8	12	ASSAHSGLYGYT
TRBD2	-	TRBV18	19	ASSPSRQQPGLAGVYNEQF
-	-	TRBV30	10	AWSQGNTEAF
TRBD1	-	TRBV5-1	14	ASSLQRDRSYNEQF
-	-	TRBV19	13	ASSVPRALNTEAF
TRBD1	few	TRBV9	13	ASSTRTGMGEKLF
TRBD2	-	TRBV5-4	15	ASSLDPGGAVTETQY
-	-	TRBV2	14	ASSGRGYGMNTEAF
-	-	TRBV30	13	AWSVEGATGSPLH
-	-	TRBV5-6	12	ASSYTDSPLEAF
TRBD2	-	TRBV6-5	12	ASSQRGGDYEQY
-	-	TRBV6-5	13	ASTQLQGHGGELF
TRBD1	-	TRBV10-3	11	ATQGAANQPQH
TRBD1	-	TRBV9	13	ASSLGQGPNYGYT
TRBD1	-	TRBV6-5	11	ASSTGQGLGYT
-	-	TRBV18	12	ASSPGRANTEAF